The 17 T cell receptor beta chains given below trace back to one sample, sequenced in a study of PD-1 blockade in classical Hodgkin lymphoma. Profiling relied on immunoSEQ multiplex PCR, and the TCRdb table lists in-frame clones only, not all of them. The table shows 20,000 to 30,000 clones, with roughly nine tenths occurring only once. The time point denotes: newly diagnosed, previously untreated cHL patient sample. Researchers used magnetic negative selection to pull out pure CD4+ T cells from thawed PBMCs. Sequencing was carried out using CD4+ T cells from blood. Receptors originate from a human donor with classical Hodgkin lymphoma.

The chain is built from TRBV19 and TRBJ1-4, with D maybe TRBD1 (6 bases). Trimming removed 5 bases at V and 4 bases at J, with 14 bases between. CDR1 and CDR2 from the germline V gene are LNHDA and SQIVND (reference sequence). This CDR3 comprises 15 residues. CDR3 sequence: CASSPTGAGNEKLFF. In DNA form, the CDR3 reads TGTGCCAGTAGTCCGACAGGCGCCGGTAATGAAAAACTGTTTTTT.

In DNA, the CDR3 is TGTGCCAGCAGCTTAGGATATGCGGGTACCTCTGGGGCCAACGTCCTGACTTTC. It codes for CASSLGYAGTSGANVLTF. The chain couples TRBV13 to TRBJ2-6; D possibly corresponds to TRBD2 (5 bases). The V and J ends lost 0 bases and 0 bases respectively, with 12 bases between them. CDR3 size: 18 residues. Germline V gene data show CDR1 as PRHDT and CDR2 as FYEKMQ (reference sequence).

The chain is built from TRBV28 and TRBJ2-7; 9 bases line up with TRBD1. Germline V gene lookup returns CDR1 MDHEN and CDR2 SYDVKM. The V segment lost 3 bases and the J segment 9 bases; nucleotides outside the gene matches: 9. The CDR3 is 14 residues long. This chain's CDR3 is CASSFRPWTGAQYF. The DNA of the CDR3 is TGTGCCAGCAGTTTCCGCCCCTGGACAGGGGCGCAGTACTTC.

V usage is TRBV25-1 and J usage is TRBJ2-1; D possibly corresponds to TRBD1 (5 bases). Germline-derived CDR1 and CDR2 are MGHDK and SYGVNS. V was cut by 3 bases and J by 6 bases, with 6 bases left in between. The CDR3 sequence is 12 residues long. CDR3 in DNA: TGTGCCAGCAGTGACAGGGTCAATGAGCAGTTCTTC. Translation: CASSDRVNEQFF.

Of note for this clone: At one end, the junction sequence differs from germline, possibly due to a read error. Additional DNA sequences in this sample encode the identical CDR3. The V gene is TRBV7-7, the J gene TRBJ2-2; the D gene could be TRBD1 or TRBD2 (5 bases each). The CDR3 is 14 amino acids. From germline, CDR1 is SSHAT and CDR2 FNYEAQ (reference sequence). CDR3 in DNA: TGTGCCAGCAGTCGGGACCCCAACACCGGAGAGCTGTTTTTT. Translating it yields CASSRDPNTGELFF.

The chain joins TRBV28 to TRBJ2-6; no reliable D call. The CDR3 length is 14 residues. Deletions cut 10 bases from V and 0 bases from J, with 10 bases between. Germline CDR1 is MDHEN and CDR2 is SYDVKM. In nucleotides, the CDR3 is TGTGCCACCGCCCTGAGCTCTGGGGCCAACGTCCTGACTTTC. This translates into CATALSSGANVLTF.

J is TRBJ2-2 and V is TRBV4-3, with D possibly TRBD1 on 6 matching bases. This CDR3 has 16 residues. The germline CDR1 and CDR2 sequences are LGHNA and YSLEER. Deletions cut 1 base from V and 6 bases from J, with 15 bases between. The CDR3 sequence is CASSQVGSRGAGELFF. The CDR3, as DNA: TGCGCCAGCAGCCAAGTGGGGTCCAGGGGCGCCGGGGAGCTGTTTTTT.

The genes are TRBV9 and TRBJ2-1, with D unresolved. CDR3 length: 13 amino acids. Germline CDR1 is SGDLS and CDR2 is YYNGEE. The V gene lost 3 bases and the J gene lost 7 bases, with 11 bases spanning the gap. The CDR3 loop reads CASSANVENEQFF. The CDR3 DNA is TGTGCCAGCAGCGCGAACGTGGAGAATGAGCAGTTCTTC.

The DNA for the CDR3 is TGTGCCAGCAGTCCGACGGGCCCCTACGAGCAGTACTTC. Its protein is CASSPTGPYEQYF. The chain couples TRBV6-7 to TRBJ2-7; D unresolved. TRBV6-7 is an ORF, with its function uncertain. The CDR3 contains 13 residues. V was cut by 5 bases and J by 2 bases, with 10 bases left in between.

A word on this clone: One end of the junction fails to match germline, which may point to a read error. This chain connects TRBV5-1 to TRBJ2-1; D not certain. The germline V gene has CDR1 SGHRS and CDR2 YFSETQ. The CDR3 extends over 13 amino acids. This CDR3 reads CASSPDSYMPSVF. For the CDR3, the DNA is TGCGCCAGCAGCCCCGACTCCTACATGCCCTCGGTCTTC.

This chain connects TRBV7-6 to TRBJ2-3; D is unresolved. Per the germline V gene, CDR1 is SGHVS and CDR2 is FNYEAQ. Trimming removed 1 base at V and 1 base at J, with 6 bases between. This CDR3 is built from 14 residues. CDR3 in DNA: TGTGCCAGCAGCTTAGGAATGGGCACAGATACGCAGTATTTT. The encoded protein is CASSLGMGTDTQYF.

The chain is built from TRBV5-1 and TRBJ2-7; TRBD2 matches at 8 bases. This CDR3 comprises 17 residues. The germline CDR1 and CDR2 sequences are SGHRS and YFSETQ. The J segment lost 3 bases and the V segment lost 2 bases, leaving 13 bases of the junction unmatched. The CDR3 loop is CASSLSFFGRGNYEQYF. As DNA, the CDR3 is TGCGCCAGCAGCTTAAGTTTCTTCGGGAGGGGTAACTACGAGCAGTACTTC.

The chain couples TRBV9 to TRBJ2-2; weak D call: TRBD2 (6 bases). The V end lost 4 bases, the J end lost 1 base, and 14 bases lay between the germline ends. The CDR3 covers 16 residues. The germline V gene has CDR1 SGDLS and CDR2 YYNGEE. Here the CDR3 reads CASSPLTGVNTGELFF. DNA for the CDR3: TGTGCCAGCAGCCCCTTGACGGGGGTGAACACCGGGGAGCTGTTTTTT.

V is TRBV13 and J is TRBJ2-2; TRBD2 agrees at 8 bases. The germline CDR1 and CDR2 sequences are PRHDT and FYEKMQ (reference sequence). V was clipped by 5 bases and J by 4 bases; unmatched bases: 12. CDR3 length: 17 amino acids. The CDR3 region is CASSPRRGGLGTGELFF. The CDR3, as DNA: TGTGCCAGCAGCCCTCGACGGGGGGGACTAGGCACCGGGGAGCTGTTTTTT.

The chain carries TRBV5-1 and TRBJ2-3; the D gene is possibly TRBD1 (6 bases). This CDR3 has 15 amino acids. Germline CDR1 is SGHRS and CDR2 is YFSETQ. Trimming left V 0 bases short and J 0 bases short, with 8 bases between. The CDR3 sequence: CASSLAGASTDTQYF. CDR3 nucleotide sequence: TGCGCCAGCAGCTTGGCAGGGGCTAGCACAGATACGCAGTATTTT.

The rearrangement uses TRBV19 and TRBJ2-5; TRBD2 matches 10 bases. This CDR3 has 15 amino acids. V shed 3 bases and J 4 bases; nucleotides not matched to a gene: 5. CDR1 is LNHDA and CDR2 is SQIVND in the germline V gene (reference sequence). DNA for the CDR3: TGTGCCAGTAGTATCCTGACTAGCGGGCGAGAGACCCAGTACTTC. Its translation is CASSILTSGRETQYF.

V and J are TRBV4-3 and TRBJ2-7; D not certain. V dropped 2 bases and J dropped 0 bases, with 11 bases sitting between them. The CDR3 is made up of 15 amino acids. Germline-derived CDR1 and CDR2 are LGHNA and YSLEER. CDR3 DNA: TGCGCCAGCAGCCAATGGCGCGGCAGCTCCTACGAGCAGTACTTC. Translation: CASSQWRGSSYEQYF.